This is a list of T cell receptor beta chains from one sample in a study of blood T cells in healthy people across ages. TCRdb processed the 5' RACE reads anew with MiXCR; each CDR3 protein has one entry. The profile shows about 800,000 distinct CDR3 sequences, 25% of them singletons. This sample was also put to use in a study of T cells of mothers and their children.

Sequences were obtained from blood. Source of these receptors: a boy aged 10-17 years in good health. CDR3s include the opening cysteine and the closing phenylalanine or tryptophan. Each record gives: V gene, J gene, clone size, CDR3 protein. Size tells how often a clone was seen (once, few, many) or the class of an expanded clone, and some rows leave it out.

v_call: TRBV29-1; j_call: TRBJ1-1; clone_size: few; cdr3_aa: CSVEDRVTTEAFF
v_call: TRBV29-1; j_call: NA; clone_size: NA; cdr3_aa: CSGNRASETQYF
v_call: TRBV4-3; j_call: NA; clone_size: few; cdr3_aa: CASSQGNAGATQYF
v_call: TRBV5-6; j_call: TRBJ2-5; clone_size: NA; cdr3_aa: CASSWTGQGGQETQYF
v_call: TRBV20-1; j_call: TRBJ2-7; clone_size: NA; cdr3_aa: CSARQGGTYEQYF
v_call: TRBV7-6; j_call: TRBJ1-2; clone_size: once; cdr3_aa: CASSLSLWHGYTF
v_call: TRBV27; j_call: TRBJ2-7; clone_size: NA; cdr3_aa: CASSRLGGAEGQYF
v_call: TRBV20-1; j_call: TRBJ2-4; clone_size: NA; cdr3_aa: CSARTEKNIQYF
v_call: TRBV14; j_call: NA; clone_size: NA; cdr3_aa: CASGGRSSYEQYF
v_call: TRBV29-1; j_call: TRBJ1-2; clone_size: few; cdr3_aa: CSVNRGFPYGYTF
v_call: TRBV20-1; j_call: TRBJ2-1; clone_size: NA; cdr3_aa: CSAPGPGGGETQHF
v_call: TRBV5-1; j_call: TRBJ1-6; clone_size: few; cdr3_aa: CASSPAAGGVSPLHF
v_call: TRBV12-3/TRBV12-4; j_call: TRBJ2-5; clone_size: NA; cdr3_aa: CASSWTSGRALETQYF
v_call: TRBV18; j_call: TRBJ2-7; clone_size: few; cdr3_aa: CASSPATGDERYF
v_call: TRBV28; j_call: TRBJ2-7; clone_size: many; cdr3_aa: CASSSPTQGPYEQYF
v_call: TRBV6-1; j_call: TRBJ1-1; clone_size: NA; cdr3_aa: CASSRSGSIGGTEAFF
v_call: TRBV6-5; j_call: TRBJ1-2; clone_size: few; cdr3_aa: CASSQGRGFYGYTF
v_call: TRBV6-6; j_call: TRBJ1-1; clone_size: few; cdr3_aa: CASRTLGGNTEAFF
v_call: TRBV5-6; j_call: TRBJ2-3; clone_size: NA; cdr3_aa: CASSLWGGVGDTQYF
v_call: TRBV7-9; j_call: TRBJ2-7; clone_size: NA; cdr3_aa: CASSLEDRANVYEQYF
v_call: TRBV11-2; j_call: NA; clone_size: few; cdr3_aa: CASSLNGVYEQYF
v_call: TRBV4-3; j_call: NA; clone_size: few; cdr3_aa: CASSQERAGPYEQYF